What follows is one T cell receptor (beta chain) and its context. Assay: immunoSEQ multiplex PCR; the TCRdb copy retains only in-frame clones and omits some. This table has about 1 million clones, 60% to 80% appearing once. This entry belongs to a study of shared clonotypes between healthy human individuals. Germline CDR1 and CDR2: SGHAT and FQNNGV. Trimming cost V 5 bases and J 6 bases, with 13 bases left between them. CDR3 length equals 13 residues. This receptor was obtained from a man between 18 and 29 years old in good health. The rearrangement joins TRBV11-2 to TRBJ2-5; possible D gene TRBD2, 7 bases. Sample: memory CD4+ T cells sorted from blood. The subset here: CD45RA-negative fraction. For the CDR3, the DNA is TGTGCCAGCAGCGGGGGGGCCTCGAAGACCCAGTACTTC. Translation gives CASSGGASKTQYF.